This T cell receptor (beta chain) stems from a study of siplizumab effects on memory and regulatory T cells. Assay: immunoSEQ multiplex PCR; the TCRdb copy retains only in-frame clones and omits some. The sample consists of tens of thousands of clones, more than 95% of them appearing once. The TCR originated in a human donor in good health. The sequencing sample was made of naive CD4+ T cells sorted from blood.

The CDR3 nucleotides are TGTGCCAGCAGCAAATGTGAGGGGAGGACAGATACGCAGTATTTT. It yields the protein CASSKCEGRTDTQYF. The chain combines TRBV21-1 with TRBJ2-3; the D call TRBD2 from the table was never checked on the DNA. TRBV21-1 counts as a pseudogene. CDR3 size: 15 residues.